One TCR beta chain is described in this entry. TCRdb passed the 5' RACE reads through MiXCR, listing each CDR3 protein once. The sample contains hundreds of thousands of distinct CDR3 sequences, 10% to 15% of which appear only once. The CDR3 has 14 amino acids. J lost 2 bases, V lost 7 bases, and 6 bases had no gene match. The record originates from a study of T cells after yellow fever vaccination. On the study more broadly: Fractions with few cells were prepared using SMART-Seq v4 Ultra Low Input.

This specimen was PBMCs, taken on the day of the yellow fever booster vaccination. This chain connects TRBV12-3 or TRBV12-4 to TRBJ1-1, with 8 bases fitting TRBD1. This clonotype was obtained from a man aged 25-40 years who received the YFV17D yellow fever vaccine. CDR3 bases: TGTGCCAGCACCCTGACAGGGGAAAACACTGAAGCTTTCTTT. This gives the protein CASTLTGENTEAFF.